What follows describes a single T cell receptor (beta chain). Looked up from germline, CDR1 is MNHEY and CDR2 is SVGAGI. V lost 7 bases, J lost 2 bases, and 3 bases stayed unmatched. The CDR3 loop spans 13 amino acids. This sample was included in a study of blood T cell repertoires in COVID-19. In the study overall: The United States, Italy and Spain supplied acute and convalescent COVID-19 samples. T cells, B-cell-depleted T cells, or PBMCs supplied cDNA or gDNA.

Study processing details: Amplification from reference gene primers served as the basis for estimated nucleated cell counts. Libraries were prepared by immunoSEQ multiplex PCR; TCRdb keeps only in-frame clonotypes and omits some of them. The DNA gave D and trimming, while V, J and clone size come from that table. The sample has about 250,000 clones; 84% are singletons. The sequenced material came from peripheral blood. The J gene is TRBJ2-7, the V gene TRBV6-5, with 9 bases identical to TRBD1. The TCR sequence derives from a woman aged 40 to 55 who had recovered from COVID-19. Here the CDR3 reads CASTRTGAYEQYF. The CDR3 region has the DNA TGTGCCAGCACACGGACAGGGGCCTACGAGCAGTACTTC.